This TCR beta chain was sequenced during a study of CD8 T cells in Susac syndrome. Turning to the study itself: Susac syndrome patients were untreated, on corticosteroids with some adding intravenous immunoglobulin, or on intravenous immunoglobulin only.

General study points: Susac syndrome CD4+ T cell repertoires showed no clonal expansion.

TCR beta sequencing was performed on blood CD8+ and CD4+ T cells. The CDR3 sequence is 14 residues long. Trimming shortened V by 10 bases and J by 0 bases, and 13 bases separated the two germline ends. With respect to this clonotype: Its target is unknown.

With random hexamers, reverse transcription was performed on roughly 0.45 to 1 ug of RNA. TCRdb ran MiXCR on the immunoSEQ multiplex PCR reads and lists one entry per CDR3 protein. This sample has around 140,000 distinct CDR3 sequences, with 95% found just once. The rearrangement links TRBV23-1 to TRBJ1-5; D gene ambiguous. TRBV23-1 carries the ORF label, with uncertain function. The origin of this receptor is a human donor with Susac syndrome. The specimen sequenced was CD4+ T cells from PBMCs. This chain's CDR3 is CATCQIHSNQPQHF. DNA of the CDR3: TGCGCCACCTGTCAAATCCATAGCAATCAGCCCCAGCATTTT.